This TCR beta chain originates from a study of T-cell memory formation after mild COVID-19. Study-level background: TCR clusters were mostly confined to one donor each. Findings of the study overall: CD4+ contracting clones lay mainly in CM and EM, CD8+ ones in EMRA. Clones contracting day 15 to 85 were balanced CD4/CD8; later expanders leaned CD4+.

As concerns this clonotype: Its specificity is unknown.

MiXCR, run by TCRdb on the 5' RACE reads, gives a single entry per CDR3 protein. Here the sample spans under 450,000 distinct CDR3 sequences, 20% to 25% being singletons. From germline, CDR1 is DFQATT and CDR2 SNEGSKA (reference sequence). V gave up 4 bases and J gave up 2 bases, with 17 bases separating them. This CDR3 spans 15 amino acids. The genes are TRBV20-1 and TRBJ1-1; the D gene is possibly TRBD1 (6 bases). The clonotype comes from an adult woman who had mild COVID-19 (a few samples of this study predate the infection). Cell type and time point are not known. The material sequenced was PBMCs or a T cell subset sorted from them (not recorded which). CDR3 loop: CSAIDRSSRNTEAFF. The CDR3 DNA is TGCAGTGCTATTGACAGGTCTTCCCGTAACACTGAAGCTTTCTTT.